The 27 T cell receptor beta chains below come from one sample, sequenced in a study of blood T cell repertoires in COVID-19. The method was immunoSEQ multiplex PCR; TCRdb's version includes in-frame clones alone and lacks a portion of them. Among 140,000 to 150,000 clones listed, 75% to 85% were seen once. Sequenced sample: peripheral blood. The receptors shown here come from a man in his 70s who had recovered from COVID-19.

The genes are TRBV11-3 and TRBJ2-1, with TRBD2 identical over 8 bases. V lost 3 bases, J lost 9 bases, and 7 bases stayed unmatched. Germline V gene lookup returns CDR1 SGHNT and CDR2 YENEEA. The CDR3 contains 14 residues. CDR3 nucleotides: TGTGCCAGCAGCTTGGGACTAGGGGGGCGTGAGCAGTTCTTC. It encodes CASSLGLGGREQFF.

This clone has a handful of counts. The chain joins TRBV24-1 to TRBJ2-1, with a weak D call TRBD2 (5 bases). With 0 bases removed from V and 11 bases from J, the gap between germline ends came to 7 bases. The CDR3 spans 12 residues. CDR1 and CDR2 (germline): KGHDR, SFDVKD. The CDR3 DNA sequence: TGTGCCACCAGTGATTTGCCGGGGAAGCAGTTCTTC. As protein: CATSDLPGKQFF.

This chain joins TRBV30 and TRBJ2-7; the D gene is possibly TRBD1 (5 bases). With 5 bases removed from V and 7 bases from J, the gap between germline ends came to 18 bases. Per germline, CDR1 GTSNPN and CDR2 SVGIG (reference sequence). The CDR3 runs to 13 residues. CDR3 in DNA: TGTGCCTGGGGTCCCCCGGCAGGGCGAGAGCAGTACTTC. Translation gives CAWGPPAGREQYF.

The CDR3 DNA sequence: TGTGCCAGTAGGTCTAGCGGTTACAATGAGCAGTTCTTC. It translates to CASRSSGYNEQFF. The chain uses TRBV19 and TRBJ2-1, with 7 bases fitting TRBD2. Trimming at V came to 6 bases and at J to 4 bases, leaving 3 bases not matched to a gene. CDR1 and CDR2 from the germline V gene are LNHDA and SQIVND (reference sequence). This CDR3 spans 13 amino acids.

The genes are TRBV28 and TRBJ1-1; 7 bases match TRBD1. V shed 3 bases and J 5 bases; nucleotides not matched to a gene: 6. The length of the CDR3 is 14 residues. Looked up from germline, CDR1 is MDHEN and CDR2 is SYDVKM. The CDR3 DNA follows: TGTGCCAGCAGTTTCTTTTACAGGGGAACTGAAGCTTTCTTT. Residues: CASSFFYRGTEAFF. The full variable domain, with the rest looked up from reference TRBV28 and TRBJ1-1, is DVKVTQSSRYLVKRTGEKVFLECVQDMDHENMFWYRQDPGLGLRLIYFSYDVKMKEKGDIPEGYSVSREKKERFSLILESASTNQTSMYLCASSFFYRGTEAFFGQGTRLTVV.

The chain is built from TRBV7-8 and TRBJ2-5; 10 bases match TRBD1. Germline assignment: CDR1 SGHVS and CDR2 FQNEAQ. The CDR3 has 16 amino acids. Germline trimming cut 4 bases from V and 1 base from J; bases unmatched to any gene: 6. The CDR3 here is CASSSYRDRGQETQYF. The CDR3 DNA reads TGTGCCAGCAGCTCCTACCGGGACAGGGGCCAAGAGACCCAGTACTTC.

The chain carries TRBV18 and TRBJ2-7; 8 bases line up with TRBD2. After removal of 6 bases from V and 6 bases from J, the junction contained 10 bases not matched to a gene. This CDR3 spans 14 amino acids. Germline V gives CDR1 KGHSH, CDR2 LQKENI. For the CDR3, the DNA is TGTGCCAGCTCCGGGAGGGCGGGAGTGTCCGAGCAGTACTTC. As protein: CASSGRAGVSEQYF.

This clone was found once. The genes are TRBV5-1 and TRBJ2-1, with 7 bases that match TRBD2. V dropped 6 bases and J dropped 7; count of bases not matched to a gene: 10. CDR1 SGHRS and CDR2 YFSETQ come from the germline V gene. The CDR3 extends over 14 amino acids. CDR3 amino acids: CASTPVAGGNEQFF. The CDR3 DNA reads TGCGCCAGCACCCCCGTAGCGGGTGGAAATGAGCAGTTCTTC.

The gene calls are TRBV15 and TRBJ1-5; the match to TRBD1 covers 9 bases. CDR3 length: 14 amino acids. The V segment lost 5 bases and the J segment 7 bases; nucleotides outside the gene matches: 6. Germline V gene lookup returns CDR1 LNHNV and CDR2 YYDKDF (reference sequence). Here the CDR3 DNA reads TGTGCCACCAGCGGGACAGGGTCGAGGCAGCCCCAGCATTTT. Translated, it gives CATSGTGSRQPQHF.

V gene TRBV7-2 combines with J gene TRBJ2-1, with D maybe TRBD1 (5 bases). This CDR3 is 13 amino acids long. Germline CDR1 is SGHTA and CDR2 is FQGNSA. V was trimmed by 0 bases and J by 10 bases, leaving 10 bases between them. DNA of the CDR3: TGTGCCAGCAGCTTAGCTCCCGGACACGAGCAGTTCTTC. This codes for CASSLAPGHEQFF.

The rearrangement links TRBV6-1 to TRBJ1-1, with D possibly TRBD1 on 6 matching bases. Germline assignment: CDR1 MNHNS and CDR2 SASEGT. The CDR3 runs to 14 residues. Trimming shortened V by 3 bases and J by 7 bases, and 15 bases separated the two germline ends. CDR3 nucleotide sequence: TGTGCCAGCAGTGAGATTCAGGGGACCGGTGAAGCTTTCTTT. This codes for CASSEIQGTGEAFF.

V gene TRBV6-5 combines with J gene TRBJ1-1, with D possibly matching TRBD1 (5 bases). V lost 6 bases to trimming and J lost 0 bases, with 11 bases between them. Germline-derived CDR1 and CDR2 are MNHEY and SVGAGI. The CDR3 has 14 amino acids. The CDR3 spells CASSPDTLNTEAFF. CDR3 coding DNA: TGTGCCAGCAGCCCGGACACTTTGAACACTGAAGCTTTCTTT.

The chain uses TRBV3-1 (or the pseudogene TRBV3-2) and TRBJ2-1; tentative D call: TRBD2 (6 bases). The ends were cut back, 3 bases at V and 9 bases at J, with 15 bases in the middle. The CDR3 length is 14 residues. Germline V gene lookup returns CDR1 LGHDT and CDR2 YNNKEL (reference sequence). The DNA of the CDR3 is TGTGCCAGCAGCCAGGCGGCACTAGCTATTGAGCAGTTCTTC. Amino acids: CASSQAALAIEQFF.

A word on this clone: The same CDR3 is also encoded by other DNA sequences in this sample. The chain is built from TRBV5-1 and TRBJ2-7, with 7 bases matching TRBD1. The CDR3 has 14 amino acids. J gave up 2 bases and V 0 bases, and 2 bases lay outside the gene matches. Germline CDR1 SGHRS, CDR2 YFSETQ. CDR3 in amino acids: CASSLEGTAYEQYF. The DNA of the CDR3 is TGCGCCAGCAGCTTGGAAGGGACAGCCTACGAGCAGTACTTC.

This chain links TRBV4-2 with TRBJ2-5; 7 positions agree with TRBD1. The ends lost 0 bases at V and 5 bases at J; junction bases unmatched: 9. Germline V gene sequence: CDR1 LGHNA, CDR2 YNFKEQ. The CDR3 is 16 residues long. CDR3 sequence: CASSQDPRAGGETQYF. The CDR3 DNA reads as TGTGCCAGCAGCCAAGATCCCCGGGCAGGGGGTGAGACCCAGTACTTC.

V gene TRBV5-1 combines with J gene TRBJ1-2, with 8 bases matching TRBD1. The trim removed 4 bases at V and 8 bases at J, leaving 10 bases unmatched. CDR1 SGHRS and CDR2 YFSETQ come from the germline V gene. The CDR3 contains 14 residues. CDR3 sequence: CASSGEDRAGGYTF. The CDR3 bases are TGCGCCAGCAGCGGGGAGGACAGGGCCGGCGGCTACACCTTC.

The chain has TRBV5-6 and TRBJ1-2, with 7 bases aligning to TRBD1. Per the germline V gene, CDR1 is SGHDT and CDR2 is YYEEEE. The V segment lost 0 bases and the J segment 7 bases; nucleotides outside the gene matches: 12. The length of the CDR3 is 16 residues. The CDR3 sequence is CASSLEKGANFAGYTF. CDR3 nucleotide sequence: TGTGCCAGCAGCTTGGAGAAGGGGGCGAATTTCGCTGGCTACACCTTC.

This rearrangement joins TRBV7-2 to TRBJ1-1; D perhaps matches TRBD1 (5 bases). Germline lookup yields CDR1 SGHTA and CDR2 FQGNSA. Trimming removed 4 bases at V and 1 base at J, with 19 bases between. The CDR3 is 17 amino acids. Here the CDR3 DNA reads TGTGCCAGCAGCTCGCCCCCGGGGGGGAGGGCGAACACTGAAGCTTTCTTT. Translating it yields CASSSPPGGRANTEAFF.

On this clone: The same CDR3 is also encoded by other DNA sequences in this sample. V usage is TRBV30 and J usage is TRBJ2-2, with unresolved D. Trimming took off 3 bases at V and 0 bases at J, with 5 bases between the two ends. Germline V lookup: CDR1 GTSNPN, CDR2 SVGIG (reference sequence). The CDR3 is 13 amino acids. For the CDR3, the DNA is TGTGCCTGGAGGGGCGCGAACACCGGGGAGCTGTTTTTT. Translated, it gives CAWRGANTGELFF.

The chain combines TRBV29-1 with TRBJ2-3; TRBD2 aligns across 9 bases. The germline V gene encodes CDR1 SQVTM and CDR2 ANQGSEA. Trimming at V came to 6 bases and at J to 5 bases, leaving 9 bases not matched to a gene. The CDR3 spans 14 residues. As DNA, the CDR3 is TGCAGCGTCTCCCGGGGGACTAGCCAAGATACGCAGTATTTT. Its translation: CSVSRGTSQDTQYF.

The CDR3: CASSYPYNEQFF. CDR3 coding DNA: TGTGCCAGCAGTTACCCATACAATGAGCAGTTCTTC. The V gene is TRBV6-6, the J gene TRBJ2-1; no reliable D call. Per the germline V gene, CDR1 is MNHNY and CDR2 is SVGAGI (reference sequence). This CDR3 has 12 amino acids. V lost 2 bases to trimming and J lost 4 bases, with 3 bases between them.

This clone was seen a few times. V usage is TRBV10-2 and J usage is TRBJ2-3; TRBD2 is a possible D gene (6 bases). With 8 bases removed from V and 6 bases from J, the gap between germline ends came to 18 bases. This CDR3 spans 14 amino acids. Per germline, CDR1 WSHSY and CDR2 SAAADI. In DNA form, the CDR3 reads TGCGCCAGCGCGCGGCGCGGGGAATCGGATACGCAGTATTTT. The encoded protein is CASARRGESDTQYF.

This rearrangement joins TRBV5-1 to TRBJ1-6; no clear D. CDR1 is SGHRS, CDR2 YFSETQ, per germline. Deletions cut 0 bases from V and 8 bases from J, with 6 bases between. The CDR3 spans 13 residues. Here the CDR3 DNA reads TGCGCCAGCAGCTTGGAAGACTATTCACCCCTCCACTTT. This gives the protein CASSLEDYSPLHF.

The V gene is TRBV2, the J gene TRBJ2-7, with TRBD2 as a possible D gene (6 bases). Trimming stripped 1 base from V and 6 bases from J, with 10 bases between. CDR1 and CDR2 (germline): SNHLY, FYNNEI. The length of the CDR3 is 13 residues. The CDR3, as DNA: TGTGCCAGCAGTGAAGGACTAGGTTTCGAGCAGTACTTC. Its protein product is CASSEGLGFEQYF. The full variable domain, in which reference TRBV2 and TRBJ2-7 provide the parts outside the CDR3, is EPEVTQTPSHQVTQMGQEVILRCVPISNHLYFYWYRQILGQKVEFLVSFYNNEISEKSEIFDDQFSVERPDGSNFTLKIRSTKLEDSAMYFCASSEGLGFEQYFGPGTRLTVT.

The rearrangement joins TRBV11-3 to TRBJ1-1; no firm D call. This CDR3 has 13 amino acids. V lost 2 bases to trimming and J lost 2 bases, with 6 bases between them. Germline V gene data show CDR1 as SGHNT and CDR2 as YENEEA. CDR3 in DNA: TGTGCCAGCAGCTTACGAGTAAACACTGAAGCTTTCTTT. Protein product: CASSLRVNTEAFF.

The chain has TRBV21-1 and TRBJ1-5; the DNA was not used to check the table's D call, TRBD1. TRBV21-1 is described as a pseudogene. This CDR3 region has 14 residues. The CDR3 sequence: CARAAWQVNQPQHF. As DNA, the CDR3 is TGTGCCAGGGCTGCGTGGCAGGTCAATCAGCCCCAGCATTTT.

The chain combines TRBV3-1 (or the pseudogene TRBV3-2) with TRBJ2-7, with D possibly matching TRBD1 (6 bases). The CDR3 spans 13 residues. Germline V CDR1 and CDR2: LGHDT, YNNKEL (reference sequence). Trimming cost V 9 bases and J 5 bases, with 17 bases left between them. DNA of the CDR3: TGTGCCAGGATACAGGGTCTTCCCCACGAGCAGTACTTC. It yields the protein CARIQGLPHEQYF.